This T cell receptor beta chain was captured by sequencing in a study of T cell responses to AZD1222 COVID-19 vaccine. The repertoire was sequenced with immunoSEQ multiplex PCR; TCRdb's copy has only in-frame clones and lacks some. This sample has 110,000 or so clones, with 88% found just once. Study-wide points: Possibly, clonal diversity was underestimated; donors were largely white British and included more females.

The CDR3 consists of 15 residues. Germline V CDR1 and CDR2: LGHNA, YNFKEQ. The V and J ends lost 1 base and 2 bases respectively, with 10 bases between them. Remarks on this clone: Its antigen is as yet unknown.

Recipients boosted at about 4 weeks or about 12 weeks are pooled. The specimen was peripheral blood, collected 28 days after the second AZD1222 dose. The gene calls are TRBV4-2 and TRBJ2-3; TRBD2 is a possible D gene (5 bases). This clonotype was obtained from an adult who received the AZD1222 COVID-19 vaccine. The CDR3 loop reads CASSQALAPTDTQYF. The CDR3 nucleotides read TGTGCCAGCAGCCAAGCCCTAGCTCCCACAGATACGCAGTATTTT.